The 21 T cell receptor beta chains below all came from one sample that was sequenced in a study of blood T cell repertoires in COVID-19. Sequencing used immunoSEQ multiplex PCR; TCRdb keeps in-frame clones, though not all of them. The data contain roughly 150,000 clones, roughly 80% of them singletons. The sequenced sample consisted of peripheral blood. The origin of the receptors is a man between 65 and 85 years old with active or convalescent COVID-19.

The rearrangement links TRBV6-2 or TRBV6-3 to TRBJ1-2; 10 bases are shared with TRBD1. The CDR3 loop spans 15 amino acids. Per the germline V gene, CDR1 is MNHEY and CDR2 is SVGEGT. The J segment lost 4 bases and the V segment lost 5 bases, leaving 7 bases of the junction unmatched. CDR3 bases: TGTGCCAGCAGTACGCGGGACAGGGGAGGCTATGGCTACACCTTC. This sequence encodes CASSTRDRGGYGYTF.

The gene calls are TRBV18 and TRBJ2-3; weak D call: TRBD1 (7 bases). Trimming left V 1 base short and J 4 bases short, with 18 bases between. The CDR3 has 17 residues. The germline V gene encodes CDR1 KGHSH and CDR2 LQKENI. The CDR3 here is CASSPQRTGGGADTQYF. CDR3 sequence (DNA): TGTGCCAGCTCACCACAGAGGACAGGTGGAGGGGCAGATACGCAGTATTTT.

This clone was found once. V gene TRBV5-1 combines with J gene TRBJ1-2; the match to TRBD1 covers 9 bases. The CDR3 consists of 14 residues. Germline V gene sequence: CDR1 SGHRS, CDR2 YFSETQ. Trimming cost V 0 bases and J 5 bases; bases outside gene matches: 2. The CDR3: CASSLGTGDYGYTF. The CDR3 DNA is TGCGCCAGCAGCTTGGGGACAGGGGATTATGGCTACACCTTC.

This clone appeared once. V usage is TRBV3-1 (or the pseudogene TRBV3-2) and J usage is TRBJ2-3; the D is unclear. Germline CDR1 is LGHDT and CDR2 is YNNKEL (reference sequence). Trimming shortened V by 0 bases and J by 7 bases, and 11 bases separated the two germline ends. CDR3 size: 14 residues. The CDR3 spells CASSQEGYGYTQYF. Here the CDR3 DNA reads TGTGCCAGCAGCCAAGAAGGCTACGGGTATACGCAGTATTTT.

The chain carries TRBV28 and TRBJ2-7, with TRBD2 identical over 12 bases. This CDR3 has 15 amino acids. J lost 1 base, V lost 6 bases, and 4 bases had no gene match. Germline CDR1 is MDHEN and CDR2 is SYDVKM. This CDR3 reads CASSPTSGGSYEQYF. In nucleotides, the CDR3 is TGTGCCAGCAGCCCGACTAGCGGGGGTTCCTACGAGCAGTACTTC.

In its sample, this clone was seen once. The chain joins TRBV27 to TRBJ1-2, with D perhaps TRBD1 (5 bases). Looked up from germline, CDR1 is MNHEY and CDR2 is SMNVEV (reference sequence). This CDR3 spans 15 amino acids. V lost 5 bases and J 1 base, leaving 14 bases between the germline ends. The CDR3, as DNA: TGTGCCAGCAGTGCATTGACAGTCGGTAACTATGGCTACACCTTC. Amino acid sequence: CASSALTVGNYGYTF.

The gene calls are TRBV9 and TRBJ1-1, with D maybe TRBD1 (5 bases). Germline V lookup: CDR1 SGDLS, CDR2 YYNGEE. The CDR3 runs 16 residues. Trimming removed 5 bases at V and 2 bases at J, with 19 bases between. The CDR3 is CASSSNVGLPNTEAFF. DNA of the CDR3: TGTGCCAGCAGTTCAAATGTGGGGCTGCCTAACACTGAAGCTTTCTTT.

V usage is TRBV5-1 and J usage is TRBJ1-1; a weak D match, TRBD1 (6 bases). Trimming left V 0 bases short and J 2 bases short, with 8 bases between. CDR3 length: 14 residues. The germline V gene has CDR1 SGHRS and CDR2 YFSETQ. CDR3 region: CASSLGDINTEAFF. As DNA, the CDR3 is TGCGCCAGCAGCTTGGGGGACATCAACACTGAAGCTTTCTTT.

This chain joins TRBV10-2 and TRBJ1-2; the D gene is possibly TRBD1 (6 bases). CDR3 length: 14 amino acids. Trimming cost V 3 bases and J 8 bases, with 16 bases left between them. The germline CDR1 and CDR2 sequences are WSHSY and SAAADI. CDR3 sequence (DNA): TGCGCCAGCAGTGAACCCCCTACAGGGTCCGGCTACACCTTC. Amino acids: CASSEPPTGSGYTF.

This chain links TRBV28 with TRBJ1-5; tentative D call: TRBD1 (5 bases). The V and J ends lost 3 bases and 1 base respectively, with 10 bases between them. Germline V gene data show CDR1 as MDHEN and CDR2 as SYDVKM. This CDR3 contains 15 residues. CDR3 in DNA: TGTGCCAGCAGTTTGGGCGGGGGAAGCAATCAGCCCCAGCATTTT. Encoded protein: CASSLGGGSNQPQHF.

This chain joins TRBV6-1 and TRBJ1-5; D perhaps matches TRBD1 (5 bases). The CDR3 runs to 17 residues. The V end was cut by 4 bases, the J end by 11 bases, with 27 bases between. CDR1 and CDR2 (germline): MNHNS, SASEGT. The CDR3 DNA is TGTGCCAGCAGTGCCCGCCGGGGGACCGCCGGGCCTTTGTCCCAGCATTTT. Translating it yields CASSARRGTAGPLSQHF.

The count of this clone is one. This chain links TRBV20-1 with TRBJ2-3; D gene unclear. The CDR3 consists of 11 residues. Deletions cut 4 bases from V and 3 bases from J, with 5 bases between. Germline V gene sequence: CDR1 DFQATT, CDR2 SNEGSKA (reference sequence). The chain's CDR3 is CSAIPTDTQYF. Here the CDR3 DNA reads TGCAGTGCTATCCCTACAGATACGCAGTATTTT.

The chain has TRBV28 and TRBJ1-5; no clear D gene. Trimming shortened V by 4 bases and J by 2 bases, and 3 bases separated the two germline ends. This CDR3 contains 12 residues. Germline V CDR1 and CDR2: MDHEN, SYDVKM. The CDR3 coding sequence is TGTGCCAGCAGTTGGCGCAATCAGCCCCAGCATTTT. This sequence encodes CASSWRNQPQHF.

The genes are TRBV5-1 and TRBJ2-2; D is ambiguous. Trimming took off 4 bases at V and 3 bases at J, with 7 bases between the two ends. The germline CDR1 and CDR2 sequences are SGHRS and YFSETQ. CDR3 length equals 13 residues. CDR3 sequence: CASSLLDTGELFF. The CDR3 nucleotides read TGCGCCAGCAGCCTTCTAGACACCGGGGAGCTGTTTTTT.

The rearrangement links TRBV18 to TRBJ2-1; D is possibly TRBD2 (6 bases). The CDR3 runs to 14 residues. Germline lookup yields CDR1 KGHSH and CDR2 LQKENI. V dropped 3 bases and J dropped 8 bases, with 14 bases sitting between them. The CDR3 reads CASSPGTPGDEQFF. The CDR3 region has the DNA TGTGCCAGCTCACCCGGGACTCCTGGGGATGAGCAGTTCTTC. The variable domain in full, completed from reference TRBV18 and TRBJ2-1, reads NAGVMQNPRHLVRRRGQEARLRCSPMKGHSHVYWYRQLPEEGLKFMVYLQKENIIDESGMPKERFSAEFPKEGPSILRIQQVVRGDSAAYFCASSPGTPGDEQFFGPGTRLTVL.

This clone was seen only once. The J gene is TRBJ2-1, the V gene TRBV7-8; weak D call: TRBD2 (7 bases). Trimming cost V 0 bases and J 6 bases, with 15 bases left between them. This CDR3 region has 16 residues. Germline assignment: CDR1 SGHVS and CDR2 FQNEAQ. The CDR3 coding sequence is TGTGCCAGCAGCTTAGCTCGGAGGGGGGGCCTCAATGAGCAGTTCTTC. Amino acids: CASSLARRGGLNEQFF.

The chain has TRBV6-1 and TRBJ1-5; TRBD1 might be the D (5 bases). CDR3 length: 16 residues. Germline V CDR1 and CDR2: MNHNS, SASEGT. The V end was cut by 4 bases, the J end by 1 base, with 14 bases between. The CDR3 DNA reads TGTGCCAGCAGTGCGGGGGTCGCATGGAGCAATCAGCCCCAGCATTTT. Amino acids: CASSAGVAWSNQPQHF.

Remarks on this clone: Distinct nucleotide sequences in the sample also encode this CDR3. This sequence joins TRBV28 and TRBJ1-1, with 7 bases identical to TRBD1. Germline V CDR1 and CDR2: MDHEN, SYDVKM. V lost 6 bases, J lost 5 bases, and 9 bases stayed unmatched. The CDR3 is 14 residues long. CDR3 loop: CASRRQGPNTEAFF. In nucleotides, the CDR3 is TGTGCCAGCAGACGACAGGGCCCGAATACTGAAGCTTTCTTT. The full variable domain, its missing parts supplied by reference TRBV28 and TRBJ1-1, is DVKVTQSSRYLVKRTGEKVFLECVQDMDHENMFWYRQDPGLGLRLIYFSYDVKMKEKGDIPEGYSVSREKKERFSLILESASTNQTSMYLCASRRQGPNTEAFFGQGTRLTVV.

The chain combines TRBV7-2 with TRBJ1-2, with TRBD1 matching over 7 bases. Trimming at V came to 1 base and at J to 4 bases, leaving 3 bases not matched to a gene. Germline V gene data show CDR1 as SGHTA and CDR2 as FQGNSA. The CDR3 is 14 residues long. The CDR3 loop is CASSLETGPYGYTF. CDR3 bases: TGTGCCAGCAGCTTAGAGACAGGGCCCTATGGCTACACCTTC.

The J gene is TRBJ1-4, the V gene TRBV11-2; D gene unclear. The CDR3 runs 14 residues. Between the trimmed V and J ends, which lost 1 base and 9 bases, there was a span of 12 bases. Per germline, CDR1 SGHAT and CDR2 FQNNGV. CDR3 nucleotide sequence: TGTGCCAGCAGCTTAGTGCGCACCCCCCAAAAACTGTTTTTT. It yields the protein CASSLVRTPQKLFF. Based on the CDR3 plus reference TRBV11-2 and TRBJ1-4, the full variable domain is EAGVAQSPRYKIIEKRQSVAFWCNPISGHATLYWYQQILGQGPKLLIQFQNNGVVDDSQLPKDRFSAERLKGVDSTLKIQPAKLEDSAVYLCASSLVRTPQKLFFGSGTQLSVL.

This clone has only one observation. The gene calls are TRBV5-1 and TRBJ2-1, with 13 bases that match TRBD2. The CDR3 consists of 17 residues. J gave up 9 bases and V 4 bases, and 13 bases lay outside the gene matches. Per germline, CDR1 SGHRS and CDR2 YFSETQ. CDR3 amino acids: CASSPGLAGNTKVEQFF. The DNA for the CDR3 is TGCGCCAGCAGCCCGGGACTAGCGGGGAACACAAAGGTTGAGCAGTTCTTC.